This T cell receptor beta chain was found in a study of blood T cell repertoires in COVID-19. Study-level information: Samples of COVID-19 (acute and convalescent) were obtained from the United States, Italy and Spain.

This CDR3 is built from 14 residues. V was cut by 4 bases and J by 5 bases, with 14 bases left in between. Per germline, CDR1 LGHDT and CDR2 YNNKEL (reference sequence). Only in-frame clones appear in the TCRdb table, and some are missing; sequencing was by immunoSEQ multiplex PCR. The sample lists 250,000 or so clones, around 89% occurring once. This sequence was found in a man aged 35-49 years who had recovered from COVID-19. The rearrangement links TRBV3-1 (or the pseudogene TRBV3-2) to TRBJ2-5, with D maybe TRBD2 (5 bases). Source material: PBMCs or T cells enriched from blood (not recorded which). The CDR3 coding sequence is TGTGCCAGCAGCCTTTACGGCCGAGGGGAGACCCAGTACTTC. Its protein product is CASSLYGRGETQYF.